The 21 T cell receptor beta chains below all came from one sample that was sequenced in a study of CD8 T cells in Susac syndrome. Random hexamers served to reverse transcribe roughly 0.5 to 1 ug RNA. TCRdb recomputed calls from the immunoSEQ multiplex PCR reads with MiXCR, one row per CDR3 protein. Of about 190,000 distinct CDR3 sequences in the sample, under 97% were seen once. Input material: CD4+ T cells from PBMCs. These receptors originate from a human donor with Susac syndrome.

This clonotype occurred once. J is TRBJ2-7 and V is TRBV15, with 13 bases identical to TRBD2. The CDR3 covers 20 residues. Trimming at V came to 0 bases and at J to 3 bases, leaving 14 bases not matched to a gene. The germline gives CDR1 LNHNV, CDR2 YYDKDF (reference sequence). DNA of the CDR3: TGTGCCACCAGCAGAGATCCGGGACTAGCGGGATCCTCGACCTTCTACGAGCAGTACTTC. This translates into CATSRDPGLAGSSTFYEQYF.

The J gene is TRBJ1-1, the V gene TRBV20-1; D uncertain. Trimming shortened V by 3 bases and J by 5 bases, and 10 bases separated the two germline ends. CDR3 size: 12 residues. Germline assignment: CDR1 DFQATT and CDR2 SNEGSKA (reference sequence). This chain's CDR3 is CSASEGETEAFF. DNA for the CDR3: TGCAGTGCTAGCGAGGGAGAGACTGAAGCTTTCTTT.

The CDR3 DNA reads as TGCAGCGTTGGGGGAACCCGGGGGGAAAAACTGTTTTTT. The encoded protein is CSVGGTRGEKLFF. The V call is TRBV29-1, the J call TRBJ1-4; weak D call: TRBD1 (5 bases). Germline loops: CDR1 SQVTM, CDR2 ANQGSEA. The CDR3 is made up of 13 amino acids. V lost 4 bases, J lost 8 bases, and 14 bases lay in between.

The chain carries TRBV5-1 and TRBJ1-4; TRBD1 agrees at 7 bases. This CDR3 has 13 residues. The V segment lost 3 bases and the J segment 8 bases; nucleotides outside the gene matches: 4. CDR1 and CDR2 (germline): SGHRS, YFSETQ. The CDR3 DNA is TGCGCCAGCAGCTACTGGACAGGAGAAAAACTGTTTTTT. Translation: CASSYWTGEKLFF.

V gene TRBV19 combines with J gene TRBJ1-3; D unclear. The V gene lost 3 bases and the J gene lost 1 base, with 10 bases spanning the gap. The CDR3 has 15 residues. The germline V gene encodes CDR1 LNHDA and CDR2 SQIVND (reference sequence). The CDR3 loop is CASSILLSSGNTIYF. The DNA for the CDR3 is TGTGCCAGTAGTATTTTGCTTTCGTCTGGAAACACCATATATTTT.

This clonotype was observed a single time. The chain joins TRBV20-1 to TRBJ2-7; TRBD2 matches at 9 bases. This CDR3 is 14 amino acids long. Germline-derived CDR1 and CDR2 are DFQATT and SNEGSKA (reference sequence). V shed 3 bases, J shed 0 bases, and the junction held 3 bases outside the gene matches. The CDR3 region is CSARGTSFSYEQYF. DNA of the CDR3: TGCAGTGCTAGGGGGACTAGCTTCTCCTACGAGCAGTACTTC.

The V gene is TRBV19, the J gene TRBJ2-1, with 7 positions matching TRBD2. Germline values: CDR1 LNHDA, CDR2 SQIVND (reference sequence). The V gene end was trimmed by 7 bases and the J gene end by 7 bases; junction bases not matched to a gene: 4. The CDR3 consists of 12 residues. The CDR3 bases are TGTGCCAGTACTTCAGCGGGAAATGAGCAGTTCTTC. Translated, it gives CASTSAGNEQFF. Looking up the rest from reference TRBV19 and TRBJ2-1 gives the full variable domain: DGGITQSPKYLFRKEGQNVTLSCEQNLNHDAMYWYRQDPGQGLRLIYYSQIVNDFQKGDIAEGYSVSREKKESFPLTVTSAQKNPTAFYLCASTSAGNEQFFGPGTRLTVL.

CDR3 sequence (DNA): TGTGCCAGCAGCTTAGCCACAGGGGGAGTCCAAGAGACCCAGTACTTC. This encodes CASSLATGGVQETQYF. The chain has TRBV7-6 and TRBJ2-5, with 8 bases matching TRBD1. The V gene's germline CDR1 is SGHVS and CDR2 FNYEAQ. This CDR3 region has 16 residues. Germline trimming cut 0 bases from V and 1 base from J; bases unmatched to any gene: 4.

This clonotype was observed a single time. V and J are TRBV20-1 and TRBJ1-5; no clear D. V lost 6 bases to trimming and J lost 0 bases, with 18 bases between them. The V gene's germline CDR1 is DFQATT and CDR2 SNEGSKA (reference sequence). This CDR3 is 16 amino acids long. CDR3 DNA sequence: TGCAGTGCCACCGACCGATCTGATTATAGCAATCAGCCCCAGCATTTT. Encoded protein: CSATDRSDYSNQPQHF.

The V and J genes are TRBV7-3 and TRBJ2-7; D unresolved. The CDR3 sequence is 13 residues long. The germline V gene has CDR1 SGHTA and CDR2 FQGTGA. Trimming took 2 bases from V and 7 from J, leaving 12 bases between them. CDR3 in amino acids: CASSLSVLGEQYF. In nucleotides, the CDR3 is TGTGCCAGCAGCTTATCAGTCCTAGGGGAGCAGTACTTC.

This chain connects TRBV11-3 to TRBJ2-1; D might be TRBD1 or TRBD2, each matching 5 bases. The length of the CDR3 is 13 residues. V was pared by 3 bases and J by 6 bases, with 9 bases between. Germline V gives CDR1 SGHNT, CDR2 YENEEA. The CDR3 protein is CASSFAGGNEQFF. The CDR3 DNA reads as TGTGCCAGCAGCTTTGCTGGGGGCAATGAGCAGTTCTTC.

The chain combines TRBV30 with TRBJ1-1; D unresolved. CDR3 size: 11 residues. V was pared by 5 bases and J by 5 bases, with 9 bases between. Germline CDR1 reads GTSNPN; CDR2 reads SVGIG (reference sequence). CDR3 nucleotides: TGTGCCTGGGGGAGCGGAACTGAAGCTTTCTTT. This translates into CAWGSGTEAFF.

The chain has TRBV3-1 and TRBJ2-1, with a weak D call TRBD2 (5 bases). Germline assignment: CDR1 LGHDT and CDR2 YNNKEL (reference sequence). Trimming pared 0 bases from V and 2 bases from J, leaving 14 bases between. This CDR3 has 17 amino acids. The CDR3 nucleotides read TGTGCCAGCAGCCAAGACCTATCCAGCGGTACCTACAATGAGCAGTTCTTC. It yields the protein CASSQDLSSGTYNEQFF.

The chain has TRBV18 and TRBJ2-6; no firm D call. CDR1 and CDR2 (germline): KGHSH, LQKENI. The CDR3 contains 19 residues. With 0 bases removed from V and 4 bases from J, the gap between germline ends came to 19 bases. The CDR3 loop reads CASSPPKGPSSGGANVLTF. The CDR3 nucleotides are TGTGCCAGCTCACCACCCAAGGGTCCCTCCTCCGGAGGGGCCAACGTCCTGACTTTC.

V and J are TRBV29-1 and TRBJ2-3, with TRBD2 identical over 15 bases. The CDR3 length is 15 residues. V was clipped by 4 bases and J by 5 bases; unmatched bases: 4. The germline CDR1 and CDR2 sequences are SQVTM and ANQGSEA. The CDR3 DNA reads as TGCAGCGTTGGGACTAGCGGGGGGGCTATAGATACGCAGTATTTT. Translation: CSVGTSGGAIDTQYF.

The chain employs TRBV30 and TRBJ1-1; TRBD1 matches 7 bases. The germline CDR1 and CDR2 sequences are GTSNPN and SVGIG (reference sequence). V was clipped by 0 bases and J by 6 bases; unmatched bases: 1. The CDR3 runs 12 residues. The CDR3 sequence: CAWSVQGSEAFF. In DNA form, the CDR3 reads TGTGCCTGGAGTGTACAGGGGTCTGAAGCTTTCTTT.

The chain is built from TRBV7-6 and TRBJ1-2; the match to TRBD1 covers 11 bases. The trim removed 5 bases at V and 7 bases at J, leaving 6 bases unmatched. The CDR3 consists of 14 residues. Germline lookup yields CDR1 SGHVS and CDR2 FNYEAQ. The CDR3 loop reads CASSRGQGAGGYTF. The CDR3, as DNA: TGTGCCAGCAGCCGAGGACAGGGGGCGGGTGGCTACACCTTC.

The chain joins TRBV4-3 to TRBJ2-3; 10 nucleotides align to TRBD2. The CDR3 extends over 16 amino acids. CDR1 LGHNA and CDR2 YSLEER come from the germline V gene. V lost 2 bases and J lost 1; bases outside the gene matches: 3. The CDR3 nucleotides read TGCGCCAGCAGCCAAAACCTAGCGGGGGGCACAGATACGCAGTATTTT. Translation: CASSQNLAGGTDTQYF.

The chain joins TRBV6-4 to TRBJ1-1; D is unclear. Trimming took off 0 bases at V and 3 bases at J, with 5 bases between the two ends. This CDR3 spans 13 amino acids. Germline-derived CDR1 and CDR2 are MRHNA and SNTAGT. The CDR3 here is CASSDSWDTEAFF. CDR3 DNA sequence: TGTGCCAGCAGTGACTCCTGGGACACTGAAGCTTTCTTT.

This clonotype was detected only a few times. V is TRBV29-1 and J is TRBJ2-7, with 7 bases identical to TRBD1. Germline V CDR1 and CDR2: SQVTM, ANQGSEA. V dropped 5 bases and J dropped 8; count of bases not matched to a gene: 6. There are 11 residues in the CDR3. The CDR3 here is CSVNRGNQQYF. The DNA of the CDR3 is TGCAGCGTTAACAGGGGCAACCAGCAGTACTTC.

This clonotype showed up just once. This chain connects TRBV5-1 to TRBJ2-6; D gene unclear. V shed 3 bases and J shed 10 bases, with 17 bases lying between them. The CDR3 totals 15 residues. CDR1 SGHRS and CDR2 YFSETQ come from the germline V gene. CDR3 loop: CASSSKTLPPNVLTF. The CDR3 DNA follows: TGCGCCAGCAGCTCAAAGACCCTTCCCCCAAACGTCCTGACTTTC.